The rows below give T cell receptor beta chains drawn from one sample of a study of cytomegalovirus exposure and HLA in healthy donors. Data came from immunoSEQ multiplex PCR; TCRdb stores just in-frame clones and leaves some out. The sample contains fewer than 140,000 clones, over 70% of which appear only once. Sequencing was performed on PBMCs. Receptors originate from a male donor in good health and CMV-seropositive. The CDR3 runs from the conserved cysteine through the conserved F or W. A D gene is named only where the DNA matches it firmly. The size entry is marked missing in some rows and otherwise reads once, few, many or a size class.

D,V,size,J,DNA,CDR3
NA,TRBV29-1,NA,TRBJ2-5,TGCAGCGCCCTCCCCAAAGGGGTCGACCAAGGGACCCAGTACTTC,CSALPKGVDQGTQYF
TRBD2,TRBV4-2,NA,TRBJ2-7,TGTGCCAGCAGCCAAACGGGGAGCGGGGGACACGAGCAGTACTTC,CASSQTGSGGHEQYF
NA,TRBV5-1,many,TRBJ2-3,TGCGCCAGCAGCGATGTTGGGAGTGGTACAGATACGCAGTATTTT,CASSDVGSGTDTQYF
TRBD2,TRBV28,NA,TRBJ2-7,TGTGCCAGCAGGTGGGGCGGGAGTTACGAGCAGTACTTC,CASRWGGSYEQYF
TRBD2,TRBV27,NA,TRBJ2-2,TGTGCCAGCAGTTTAGCGGCGGGAGTATACACCGGGGAGCTGTTTTTT,CASSLAAGVYTGELFF
NA,TRBV30,NA,TRBJ2-7,TGTGCCTGGAGTCTCGCAGGGGCCTACGAGCAGTACTTC,CAWSLAGAYEQYF
TRBD1,TRBV28,NA,TRBJ1-5,TGTGCCAGCAGTTCAGGACAGGGGGCTTTTGAGCCCCAGCATTTT,CASSSGQGAFEPQHF
NA,TRBV6-5,NA,TRBJ1-1,TGTGCCAGCAGTTACTCGGGGCCGTGGACTGAAGCTTTCTTT,CASSYSGPWTEAFF
TRBD1,TRBV18,NA,TRBJ2-7,TGTGCCAGCTCACTAGGGACAGGCACCTACGAGCAGTACTTC,CASSLGTGTYEQYF
NA,TRBV5-4,NA,TRBJ1-1,TGTGCCAGCAGCTTGACATGGGCCCAGAACACTGAAGCTTTCTTT,CASSLTWAQNTEAFF
NA,TRBV27,once,TRBJ1-1,TGTGCCAGCAGGCAACAGAACACTGAAGCTTTCTTT,CASRQQNTEAFF
TRBD1,TRBV19,NA,TRBJ2-5,TGTGCCAGTAGTAGACAGGGGGCAGGAGAGACCCAGTACTTC,CASSRQGAGETQYF
TRBD2,TRBV11-2,NA,TRBJ2-1,TGTGCCAGCAGCCCACCCTGGCGGGGGTCTGTCAATGAGCAGTTCTTC,CASSPPWRGSVNEQFF
TRBD2,TRBV7-2,NA,TRBJ2-7,TGTGCCAGCAGCTTATCGCCTAGCGGCTACGAGCAGTACTTC,CASSLSPSGYEQYF
NA,TRBV4-3,NA,TRBJ1-5,TGCGCCAGCAGCCAAGGCCACCCGACAGCCTTCCCAAGCAATCAGCCCCAGCATTTT,CASSQGHPTAFPSNQPQHF
TRBD2,TRBV5-1,NA,TRBJ2-7,TGCGCCAGCAGCTGGGGACTAGCGGGAGGTGGCTACGAGCAGTACTTC,CASSWGLAGGGYEQYF
NA,TRBV6-5,NA,TRBJ1-5,TGTGCCAGCAGTTACTCGATTGGGGGGAAACAGCCCCAGCATTTT,CASSYSIGGKQPQHF
TRBD2,TRBV6-6,NA,TRBJ2-1,TGTGCCAGCAGCCCCGGGACTAGCGTCGACAATGAGCAGTTCTTC,CASSPGTSVDNEQFF
NA,TRBV29-1,NA,TRBJ2-7,TGCAGCGTTGGGGGGGGACAGGCCCCCTACGAGCAGTACTTC,CSVGGGQAPYEQYF